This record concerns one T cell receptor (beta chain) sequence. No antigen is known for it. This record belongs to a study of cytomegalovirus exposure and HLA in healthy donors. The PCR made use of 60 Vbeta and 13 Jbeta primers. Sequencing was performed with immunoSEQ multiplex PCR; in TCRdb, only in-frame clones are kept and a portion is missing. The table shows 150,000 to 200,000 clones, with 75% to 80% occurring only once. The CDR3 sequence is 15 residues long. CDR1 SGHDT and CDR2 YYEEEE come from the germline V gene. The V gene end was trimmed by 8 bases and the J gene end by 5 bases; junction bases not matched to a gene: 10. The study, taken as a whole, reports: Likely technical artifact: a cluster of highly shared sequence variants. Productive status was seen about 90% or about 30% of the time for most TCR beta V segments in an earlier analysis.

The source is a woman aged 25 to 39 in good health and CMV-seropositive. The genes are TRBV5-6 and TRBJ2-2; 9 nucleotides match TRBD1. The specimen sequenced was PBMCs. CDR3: CASLLGTGRTGELFF. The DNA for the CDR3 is TGTGCCAGTTTGCTTGGGACAGGGAGAACCGGGGAGCTGTTTTTT.